Reported below is one T cell receptor beta chain. The data were obtained in a study of blood T cell repertoires in COVID-19. Method: immunoSEQ multiplex PCR; TCRdb's copy keeps in-frame clones and lacks some. This table holds roughly 250,000 clones, roughly 87% found once. Germline loops: CDR1 SQVTM, CDR2 ANQGSEA. V lost 6 bases and J 4 bases, leaving 12 bases between the germline ends. The CDR3 is 12 amino acids. The material sequenced was PBMCs or T cells enriched from blood (not recorded which). This TCR derives from a woman in her twenties or thirties with acute COVID-19. This rearrangement joins TRBV29-1 to TRBJ1-2; D may be TRBD1 (5 bases). The CDR3 spells CSVSRDLYGYTF. CDR3 coding DNA: TGCAGCGTAAGCAGGGATCTCTATGGCTACACCTTC.